This T cell receptor (beta chain) was retrieved from a study of T cells in Graves' hyperthyroidism and ophthalmopathy. The CDR3 extends over 13 amino acids. Germline CDR1 is SGDLS and CDR2 is YYNGEE. V was shortened by 0 bases and J by 5 bases, with 9 bases between the two germline ends. Researchers took RNA transcripts and amplified the TCR beta CDR3 regions from them. Researchers ran a first-round RT-PCR on the TCR CDR3 using the HTBI primer set. TCRdb re-called the multiplex PCR reads through MiXCR, storing one row per CDR3 protein. The sample holds 250,000 or so distinct CDR3 sequences, roughly 15% seen once. First hyperthyroidism diagnosis is when the blood sample was obtained, before any ophthalmopathy symptoms. Cells are PBMCs isolated from over 7.5 ml of fresh blood. Ten or more counts support this clonotype. As yet, its antigen is unknown. Study conclusions and caveats: Blood held most thyroid clonotypes expanded above 0.001 frequency. A 13 V-J signature model discriminated ophthalmopathy versus stable hyperthyroidism.

V usage is TRBV9 and J usage is TRBJ2-7, with D maybe TRBD2 (6 bases). The TCR was taken from a woman aged 35 to 49 with Graves' hyperthyroidism that later progressed to Graves' ophthalmopathy. Sample: blood. The CDR3 region has the DNA TGTGCCAGCAGCGTAGACGGGAGCCACGAGCAGTACTTC. This sequence encodes CASSVDGSHEQYF.